This TCR beta chain was obtained from a study of T-cell memory formation after mild COVID-19. Notes on the study in general: Chiefly within CM and EM were the contracting CD4+ clones; CD8+ ones were within EMRA. Later expanders leaned CD4+, whereas day 15 to 85 contracting clones were balanced CD4/CD8. Some clones that responded turned up in pre-infection memory, which suggests that cross-reactive memory joined in.

From germline, CDR1 is MGHRA and CDR2 YSYEKL. Trimming took 3 bases from V and 7 from J, leaving 21 bases between them. CDR3 length: 16 amino acids. In its sample, this clonotype was seen a few times. Its antigen is still unknown. TCRdb called the 5' RACE reads again in MiXCR, with one record for every CDR3 protein. The data hold roughly 240,000 distinct CDR3 sequences, with about a sixth observed a single time. This clonotype was obtained from a man between 18 and 35 years old who had mild COVID-19 (a few samples of this study predate the infection). Cell type and time point are not known. The specimen was PBMCs or a T cell subset sorted from them (not recorded which). The gene calls are TRBV4-1 and TRBJ1-2; D not certain. CDR3 nucleotides: TGCGCCAGCAGCCAGGTTGGACGGCCCAGAGGTTCTGGCTACACCTTC. Encoded protein: CASSQVGRPRGSGYTF.